These T cell receptor beta chains were read from a single sample in a study of cytomegalovirus exposure and HLA in healthy donors. Libraries were prepared by immunoSEQ multiplex PCR; TCRdb keeps only in-frame clonotypes and omits some of them. In the table there are over 150,000 clones, 84% of which are singletons. Material for sequencing was PBMCs. These receptors were collected from a young man in good health and CMV-seronegative. Each CDR3 is given with its conserved first and last residue. Each record gives: V gene, D gene, clone size, J gene, CDR3 protein, CDR3 DNA. The D gene is left open where the match is weak. For some rows the clone size is stated as once, few or many, or as a class when expanded; others skip it.

v_gene: TRBV5-6
d_gene: NA
abundance: NA
j_gene: TRBJ1-2
CDR3aa: CASSLPGFYGYTF
CDR3nt: TGTGCCAGCAGCTTGCCAGGGTTCTATGGCTACACCTTC

v_gene: TRBV5-6
d_gene: TRBD1
abundance: NA
j_gene: TRBJ2-7
CDR3aa: CASTRDRGHEQYF
CDR3nt: TGTGCCAGCACCAGGGACAGGGGGCACGAGCAGTACTTC

v_gene: TRBV6-5
d_gene: TRBD2
abundance: NA
j_gene: TRBJ2-1
CDR3aa: CASSLAGEYNEQFF
CDR3nt: TGTGCCAGCAGTTTAGCGGGAGAGTACAATGAGCAGTTCTTC

v_gene: TRBV18
d_gene: NA
abundance: once
j_gene: TRBJ2-3
CDR3aa: CASSPLRSSRRMLDTQYF
CDR3nt: TGTGCCAGCTCACCGCTTAGGTCCTCTAGACGTATGTTAGATACGCAGTATTTT

v_gene: TRBV27
d_gene: TRBD2
abundance: NA
j_gene: TRBJ2-1
CDR3aa: CASSLGSGSIAYNEQFF
CDR3nt: TGTGCCAGCAGTTTAGGTAGCGGGAGTATAGCCTACAATGAGCAGTTCTTC

v_gene: TRBV7-6
d_gene: TRBD2
abundance: once
j_gene: TRBJ2-7
CDR3aa: CASSLESGRTYEQYF
CDR3nt: TGTGCCAGCAGCTTAGAAAGCGGGAGAACTTACGAGCAGTACTTC

v_gene: TRBV7-9
d_gene: NA
abundance: NA
j_gene: TRBJ1-4
CDR3aa: CASSLTDATNEKLFF
CDR3nt: TGTGCCAGCAGCTTGACAGACGCAACTAATGAAAAACTGTTTTTT

v_gene: TRBV19
d_gene: NA
abundance: NA
j_gene: TRBJ2-1
CDR3aa: CASMGALSQFF
CDR3nt: TGTGCCAGCATGGGGGCCCTGTCTCAGTTCTTC

v_gene: TRBV27
d_gene: NA
abundance: NA
j_gene: TRBJ1-5
CDR3aa: CASGLAGNNQPQHF
CDR3nt: TGTGCCAGCGGCTTAGCGGGGAACAATCAGCCCCAGCATTTT

v_gene: TRBV28
d_gene: NA
abundance: few
j_gene: TRBJ1-3
CDR3aa: CASSLWAGASGNTIYF
CDR3nt: TGTGCCAGCAGTTTATGGGCGGGGGCCTCTGGAAACACCATATATTTT

v_gene: TRBV18
d_gene: NA
abundance: NA
j_gene: TRBJ2-3
CDR3aa: CASSSDTQYF
CDR3nt: TGTGCCAGCTCAAGCGATACGCAGTATTTT

v_gene: TRBV7-9
d_gene: NA
abundance: few
j_gene: TRBJ1-1
CDR3aa: CASSRRNTEAFF
CDR3nt: TGTGCCAGCAGCCGGAGAAACACTGAAGCTTTCTTT

v_gene: TRBV15
d_gene: TRBD1
abundance: NA
j_gene: TRBJ1-4
CDR3aa: CATSRDRVYEKLFF
CDR3nt: TGTGCCACCAGCAGGGACAGGGTGTATGAAAAACTGTTTTTT

v_gene: TRBV5-6
d_gene: TRBD1
abundance: NA
j_gene: TRBJ2-1
CDR3aa: CASSLVGTGGFDEQFF
CDR3nt: TGTGCCAGCAGCTTGGTTGGGACAGGGGGCTTCGATGAGCAGTTCTTC

v_gene: TRBV4-3
d_gene: NA
abundance: NA
j_gene: TRBJ2-1
CDR3aa: CASSQDRQVGGEQFF
CDR3nt: TGCGCCAGCAGCCAAGATAGGCAGGTGGGGGGTGAGCAGTTCTTC

v_gene: TRBV5-1
d_gene: NA
abundance: NA
j_gene: TRBJ2-2
CDR3aa: CASSPTSGVAGELFF
CDR3nt: TGCGCCAGCAGCCCTACCTCGGGAGTCGCCGGGGAGCTGTTTTTT

v_gene: TRBV9
d_gene: TRBD2
abundance: NA
j_gene: TRBJ2-1
CDR3aa: CASSVGEGNEQFF
CDR3nt: TGTGCCAGCAGCGTAGGGGAGGGCAATGAGCAGTTCTTC

v_gene: TRBV29-1
d_gene: TRBD1
abundance: NA
j_gene: TRBJ1-1
CDR3aa: CSVEGQTGTNTEAFF
CDR3nt: TGCAGCGTTGAAGGTCAGACAGGGACGAACACTGAAGCTTTCTTT

v_gene: TRBV15
d_gene: NA
abundance: NA
j_gene: TRBJ2-7
CDR3aa: CATSSRDTSYEQYF
CDR3nt: TGTGCCACCAGCAGCCGGGACACATCCTACGAGCAGTACTTC

v_gene: TRBV2
d_gene: NA
abundance: NA
j_gene: TRBJ2-5
CDR3aa: CASSTGRAETQYF
CDR3nt: TGTGCCAGCAGTACAGGGCGGGCGGAGACCCAGTACTTC

v_gene: TRBV7-2
d_gene: TRBD2
abundance: NA
j_gene: TRBJ2-2
CDR3aa: CASSLGLAGGPTNTGELFF
CDR3nt: TGTGCCAGCAGCTTAGGACTAGCGGGAGGCCCCACGAACACCGGGGAGCTGTTTTTT

v_gene: TRBV2
d_gene: NA
abundance: NA
j_gene: TRBJ2-3
CDR3aa: CARGGRGQNRDTQYF
CDR3nt: TGTGCCAGAGGGGGCCGGGGGCAGAATAGAGATACGCAGTATTTT

v_gene: TRBV18
d_gene: NA
abundance: NA
j_gene: TRBJ1-2
CDR3aa: CASSPPAGEPAGYTF
CDR3nt: TGTGCCAGCTCACCACCGGCGGGAGAACCCGCGGGCTACACCTTC

v_gene: TRBV28
d_gene: NA
abundance: few
j_gene: TRBJ1-5
CDR3aa: CASSFMYQPQHF
CDR3nt: TGTGCCAGCAGTTTTATGTATCAGCCCCAGCATTTT

v_gene: TRBV5-6
d_gene: TRBD2
abundance: once
j_gene: TRBJ2-5
CDR3aa: CASTVLLAGGEETQYF
CDR3nt: TGTGCCAGCACCGTATTACTAGCGGGGGGCGAGGAGACCCAGTACTTC

v_gene: TRBV2
d_gene: NA
abundance: NA
j_gene: TRBJ2-1
CDR3aa: CASSETGDSGNEQFF
CDR3nt: TGTGCCAGCAGTGAAACGGGGGATTCCGGCAATGAGCAGTTCTTC

v_gene: TRBV19
d_gene: NA
abundance: NA
j_gene: TRBJ1-6
CDR3aa: CASTQGAAYNSPLHF
CDR3nt: TGTGCCAGTACCCAGGGCGCCGCTTATAATTCACCCCTCCACTTT

v_gene: TRBV5-4
d_gene: NA
abundance: once
j_gene: TRBJ2-2
CDR3aa: CASSTDRGITGELFF
CDR3nt: TGTGCCAGCAGCACGGACCGGGGTATCACCGGGGAGCTGTTTTTT

v_gene: TRBV30
d_gene: TRBD1
abundance: NA
j_gene: TRBJ1-2
CDR3aa: CAWSVDMGQGDGYTF
CDR3nt: TGTGCCTGGAGTGTAGATATGGGACAGGGGGATGGCTACACCTTC

v_gene: TRBV5-4
d_gene: NA
abundance: NA
j_gene: TRBJ2-3
CDR3aa: CASSLDSPPADTQYF
CDR3nt: TGTGCCAGCAGCTTGGACAGTCCCCCCGCAGATACGCAGTATTTT

v_gene: TRBV27
d_gene: NA
abundance: few
j_gene: TRBJ2-7
CDR3aa: CASLPTPGEQYF
CDR3nt: TGTGCCAGCCTGCCCACACCGGGGGAACAGTACTTC

v_gene: TRBV27
d_gene: TRBD2
abundance: NA
j_gene: TRBJ2-2
CDR3aa: CASSLRGNGAGGRTGELFF
CDR3nt: TGTGCCAGCAGTTTGAGGGGTAATGGCGCGGGAGGGAGGACCGGGGAGCTGTTTTTT

v_gene: TRBV4-3
d_gene: NA
abundance: NA
j_gene: TRBJ2-7
CDR3aa: CASSQEFGGYEQYF
CDR3nt: TGCGCCAGCAGCCAAGAGTTCGGCGGATACGAGCAGTACTTC

v_gene: TRBV5-4
d_gene: TRBD1
abundance: few
j_gene: TRBJ1-2
CDR3aa: CASSLVGQAYGYTF
CDR3nt: TGTGCCAGCAGCTTGGTGGGACAGGCGTATGGCTACACCTTC

v_gene: TRBV9
d_gene: NA
abundance: NA
j_gene: TRBJ2-2
CDR3aa: CASSFKFTGELFF
CDR3nt: TGTGCCAGCAGCTTCAAATTCACCGGGGAGCTGTTTTTT

v_gene: TRBV7-6
d_gene: TRBD1
abundance: once
j_gene: TRBJ2-2
CDR3aa: CASSPLDRGTGGELFF
CDR3nt: TGTGCCAGCAGCCCACTGGACAGGGGAACGGGCGGGGAGCTGTTTTTT

v_gene: TRBV6-5
d_gene: NA
abundance: NA
j_gene: TRBJ2-1
CDR3aa: CASSPQSDSYNEQFF
CDR3nt: TGTGCCAGCAGTCCCCAAAGCGACTCCTACAATGAGCAGTTCTTC

v_gene: TRBV28
d_gene: TRBD1
abundance: few
j_gene: TRBJ1-4
CDR3aa: CASSADREANEKLFF
CDR3nt: TGTGCCAGCAGTGCCGACAGGGAGGCTAATGAAAAACTGTTTTTT

v_gene: TRBV9
d_gene: TRBD2
abundance: NA
j_gene: TRBJ2-3
CDR3aa: CASSVAASGGALDTQYF
CDR3nt: TGTGCCAGCAGCGTAGCCGCTAGCGGGGGGGCCCTCGATACGCAGTATTTT

v_gene: TRBV6-1
d_gene: NA
abundance: NA
j_gene: TRBJ2-5
CDR3aa: CASSEASWGTLRTQYF
CDR3nt: TGTGCCAGCAGTGAAGCCTCATGGGGGACACTGCGGACCCAGTACTTC

v_gene: TRBV9
d_gene: TRBD2
abundance: NA
j_gene: TRBJ2-2
CDR3aa: CASSVVASGNTGELFF
CDR3nt: TGTGCCAGCAGCGTAGTAGCTAGCGGGAACACCGGGGAGCTGTTTTTT

v_gene: TRBV10-3
d_gene: NA
abundance: NA
j_gene: TRBJ1-2
CDR3aa: CAISESPEPRGGYTF
CDR3nt: TGTGCCATCAGTGAGTCACCGGAGCCTCGTGGTGGCTACACCTTC

v_gene: TRBV6-1
d_gene: NA
abundance: few
j_gene: TRBJ1-2
CDR3aa: CASSAWRGGSGYGYTF
CDR3nt: TGTGCCAGCAGTGCCTGGAGGGGGGGCAGTGGCTATGGCTACACCTTC

v_gene: TRBV29-1
d_gene: TRBD2
abundance: NA
j_gene: TRBJ2-2
CDR3aa: CSVGGGSSGGELFF
CDR3nt: TGCAGCGTTGGGGGGGGGTCCAGCGGCGGGGAGCTGTTTTTT

v_gene: TRBV5-1
d_gene: NA
abundance: NA
j_gene: TRBJ2-7
CDR3aa: CASSSTVTSYEQYF
CDR3nt: TGCGCCAGCAGCTCGACAGTAACTTCCTACGAGCAGTACTTC

v_gene: TRBV5-1
d_gene: NA
abundance: NA
j_gene: TRBJ2-1
CDR3aa: CASSLREISYNEQFF
CDR3nt: TGCGCCAGCAGCTTGCGGGAGATCTCCTACAATGAGCAGTTCTTC

v_gene: TRBV29-1
d_gene: TRBD1
abundance: NA
j_gene: TRBJ2-7
CDR3aa: CSGGGQGVAEQYF
CDR3nt: TGCAGCGGGGGGGGACAGGGGGTTGCCGAGCAGTACTTC

v_gene: TRBV6-5
d_gene: NA
abundance: NA
j_gene: TRBJ2-2
CDR3aa: CASSYRLAGELFF
CDR3nt: TGTGCCAGCAGTTACCGCCTAGCTGGGGAGCTGTTTTTT

v_gene: TRBV5-1
d_gene: NA
abundance: once
j_gene: TRBJ2-7
CDR3aa: CASSSSLESYEQYF
CDR3nt: TGCGCCAGCAGTTCCTCGCTAGAATCCTACGAGCAGTACTTC

v_gene: TRBV19
d_gene: TRBD1
abundance: NA
j_gene: TRBJ1-1
CDR3aa: CASSIRGQGGTEAFF
CDR3nt: TGTGCCAGTAGTATAAGGGGGCAGGGAGGCACTGAAGCTTTCTTT

v_gene: TRBV13
d_gene: NA
abundance: NA
j_gene: TRBJ2-5
CDR3aa: CASSPGGETQYF
CDR3nt: TGTGCCAGCAGCCCCGGGGGAGAGACCCAGTACTTC

v_gene: TRBV5-6
d_gene: TRBD1
abundance: once
j_gene: TRBJ2-5
CDR3aa: CASSAGWDSEETQYF
CDR3nt: TGTGCCAGCAGCGCAGGATGGGACAGCGAAGAGACCCAGTACTTC

v_gene: TRBV18
d_gene: NA
abundance: once
j_gene: TRBJ1-1
CDR3aa: CASSPLDSLNTEAFF
CDR3nt: TGTGCCAGCTCACCACTCGACAGTTTGAACACTGAAGCTTTCTTT